This T cell receptor (beta chain) was documented in a study of cytomegalovirus exposure and HLA in healthy donors. The J segment lost 1 base and the V segment lost 4 bases, leaving 4 bases of the junction unmatched. Germline V gene data show CDR1 as MNHEY and CDR2 as SVGAGI. The CDR3 totals 15 residues. Unrecorded immune exposures were likely, despite nominal health at sampling. A note on this clone: The antigen is not known.

Researchers ran the PCR with 60 Vbeta and 13 Jbeta primers. Methods used by the authors: Later, roughly 86 million unique TCR beta chains were counted in an analysis, and approximately 10 million of them were shared. The method was immunoSEQ multiplex PCR; TCRdb's version includes in-frame clones alone and lacks a portion of them. V, J and clone size are taken as reported in that table, and D and trimming were inferred from the DNA itself. Here the sample spans 150,000 to 200,000 clones, 79% being singletons. Study-level points and caveats: Association of a missense DCLRE1C variant with TCR beta V- and J-gene trimming was reported in a later analysis.

The clonotype comes from a woman between 40 and 55 years old in good health and CMV-seronegative. This chain connects TRBV6-5 to TRBJ2-7; 10 bases match TRBD2. The sequenced sample was PBMCs. CDR3: CASSSRTSGSYEQYF. As DNA, the CDR3 is TGTGCCAGCAGTTCTAGGACTAGCGGATCCTACGAGCAGTACTTC.